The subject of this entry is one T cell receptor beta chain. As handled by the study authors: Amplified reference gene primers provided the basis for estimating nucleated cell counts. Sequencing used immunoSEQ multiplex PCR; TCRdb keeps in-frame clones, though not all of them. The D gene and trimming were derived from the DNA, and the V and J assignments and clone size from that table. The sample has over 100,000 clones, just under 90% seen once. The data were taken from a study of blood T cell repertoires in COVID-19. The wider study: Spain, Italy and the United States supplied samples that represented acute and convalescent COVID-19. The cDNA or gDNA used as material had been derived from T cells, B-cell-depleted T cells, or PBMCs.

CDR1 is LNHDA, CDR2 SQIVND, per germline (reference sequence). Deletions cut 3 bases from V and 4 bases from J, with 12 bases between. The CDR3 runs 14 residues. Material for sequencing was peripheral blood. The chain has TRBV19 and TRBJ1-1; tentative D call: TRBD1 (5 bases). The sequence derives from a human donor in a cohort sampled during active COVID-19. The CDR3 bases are TGTGCCAGTAGTATTGGAGGGGCGGTCACTGAAGCTTTCTTT. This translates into CASSIGGAVTEAFF.